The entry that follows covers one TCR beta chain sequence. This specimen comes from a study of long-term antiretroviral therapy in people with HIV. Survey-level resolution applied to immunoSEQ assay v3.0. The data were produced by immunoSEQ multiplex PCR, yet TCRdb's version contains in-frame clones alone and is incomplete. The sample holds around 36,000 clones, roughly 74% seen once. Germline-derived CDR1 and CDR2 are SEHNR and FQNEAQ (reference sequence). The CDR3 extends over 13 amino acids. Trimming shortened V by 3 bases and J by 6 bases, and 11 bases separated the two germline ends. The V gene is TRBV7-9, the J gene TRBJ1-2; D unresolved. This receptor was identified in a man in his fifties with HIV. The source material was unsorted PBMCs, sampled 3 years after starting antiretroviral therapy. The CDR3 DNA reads TGTGCCAGCAGCTTTGACATCGTGGATGGCTACACCTTC. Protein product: CASSFDIVDGYTF.